This T cell receptor beta chain was retrieved from a study of shared clonotypes between healthy human individuals. Data came from immunoSEQ multiplex PCR; TCRdb stores just in-frame clones and leaves some out. This sample has 2 million to 2.5 million clones, with 90% to 95% found just once. V gave up 0 bases and J gave up 7 bases, with 11 bases separating them. This CDR3 has 14 amino acids. From germline, CDR1 is SGHNT and CDR2 YYREEE (reference sequence). This TCR was recovered from a man aged 18 to 29 in good health. Some clones in this sample may be carry-over from other donors' samples. Sequenced material: naive CD4+ T cells from PBMCs. This sample's subset: CD45RA+ positively selected. The chain uses TRBV5-4 and TRBJ2-1; possible D gene TRBD2, 6 bases. DNA of the CDR3: TGTGCCAGCAGCTTGGACCCTAGCGCAAATGAGCAGTTCTTC. Amino acid sequence: CASSLDPSANEQFF.